This T cell receptor beta chain was captured in a study of T cells expressing NK-cell markers. Study-wide context: In sorted CD3+CD56+NKG2C+, CD3+CD56+NKG2C- and CD3+CD56-NKG2C+ T cells, TCR beta repertoires were obtained. HCMV serostatus: most of the eight sequenced donors positive, one negative. General study results and limits: Topping the CD3+CD56-NKG2C+ fraction as well were these clonotypes, in a handful of donors. Among CD8+ T cells from more than five donors, dominant NKG2C+ clonotypes accounted for roughly 1.0-7.0%.

TCRdb reanalyzed the 5' RACE reads, giving one entry per CDR3 protein sequence and no DNA. The sample has 350,000 to 500,000 distinct CDR3 sequences. This CDR3 spans 14 amino acids. The germline V gene encodes CDR1 DFQATT and CDR2 SNEGSKA (reference sequence). In regard to this clonotype: No antigen is known for it.

What was sequenced was blood T cells: a sorted CD56 or NKG2C T cell subset, CD4+ or CD8+ T cells, or bulk PBMC T cells (not recorded which). The chain carries TRBV20-1 and TRBJ2-7; there is no DNA to check the TCRdb D call of TRBD1. The sequence was collected from a woman between 18 and 70 years old in good health. CDR3 amino acids: CSPRPPGGSYEQYF.